This TCR beta chain came from a study of OX40 agonist ivuxolimab in advanced cancers. Data came from immunoSEQ multiplex PCR; TCRdb stores just in-frame clones and leaves some out. This sample yields some 85,000 clones, of which over 75% are seen a single time; roughly 2% belongs to the top ten. The ends were cut back, 4 bases at V and 13 bases at J, with 18 bases in the middle. The CDR3 has 13 residues. The germline gives CDR1 SGDLS, CDR2 YYNGEE. The TCR was taken from an adult with an advanced solid tumor such as melanoma, head and neck, liver or kidney cancer. The sequencing here drew on CD4+ or CD8+ T cells sorted from blood, taken in a trial of the OX40 agonist ivuxolimab. The chain employs TRBV9 and TRBJ2-1; D possibly corresponds to TRBD2 (5 bases). This CDR3 reads CASSSGLERAQFF. The CDR3, as DNA: TGTGCCAGCAGCAGCGGTTTAGAACGGGCCCAGTTCTTC.